The clone carrying this TCR beta chain was counted once. The target antigen is unknown. The same CDR3 also results from other DNA sequences found in this sample. All patients experienced relapse after autologous stem cell transplantation, and brentuximab vedotin exposure was variable. The source of the sample is a study of PD-1 blockade in classical Hodgkin lymphoma. Sequencing was performed with immunoSEQ multiplex PCR; in TCRdb, only in-frame clones are kept and a portion is missing. This sample yields 35,000 to 50,000 clones, of which approximately 79% are seen a single time; about 3% belongs to the top ten. In germline, CDR1 is SGDLS, CDR2 YYNGEE. The CDR3 has 14 amino acids. Trimming pared 4 bases from V and 3 bases from J, leaving 11 bases between. Notes on the study in general: Anyone who began nivolumab under 1 year after ASCT was excluded.

This sequence joins TRBV9 and TRBJ1-5, with D possibly TRBD1 on 6 matching bases. The sequences come from peripheral blood mononuclear cells (PBMCs), collected before the second cycle of nivolumab. This sequence was found in a human donor with classical Hodgkin lymphoma. The CDR3 DNA is TGTGCCAGCAGCCAGGGGATTGCCAATCAGCCCCAGCATTTT. This translates into CASSQGIANQPQHF.